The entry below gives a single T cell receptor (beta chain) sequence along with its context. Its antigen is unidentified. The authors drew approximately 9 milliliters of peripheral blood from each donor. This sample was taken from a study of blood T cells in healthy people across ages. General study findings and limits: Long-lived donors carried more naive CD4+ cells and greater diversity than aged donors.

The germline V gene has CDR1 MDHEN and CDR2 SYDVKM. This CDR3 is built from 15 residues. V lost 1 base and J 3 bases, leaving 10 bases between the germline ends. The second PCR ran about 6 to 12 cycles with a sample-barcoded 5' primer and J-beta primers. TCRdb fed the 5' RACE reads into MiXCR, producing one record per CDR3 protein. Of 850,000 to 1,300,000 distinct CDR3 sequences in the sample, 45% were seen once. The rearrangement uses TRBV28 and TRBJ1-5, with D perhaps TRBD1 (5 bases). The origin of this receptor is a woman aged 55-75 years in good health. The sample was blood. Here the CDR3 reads CASSLLGQINQPQHF. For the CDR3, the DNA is TGTGCCAGCAGTTTATTAGGACAAATCAATCAGCCCCAGCATTTT.